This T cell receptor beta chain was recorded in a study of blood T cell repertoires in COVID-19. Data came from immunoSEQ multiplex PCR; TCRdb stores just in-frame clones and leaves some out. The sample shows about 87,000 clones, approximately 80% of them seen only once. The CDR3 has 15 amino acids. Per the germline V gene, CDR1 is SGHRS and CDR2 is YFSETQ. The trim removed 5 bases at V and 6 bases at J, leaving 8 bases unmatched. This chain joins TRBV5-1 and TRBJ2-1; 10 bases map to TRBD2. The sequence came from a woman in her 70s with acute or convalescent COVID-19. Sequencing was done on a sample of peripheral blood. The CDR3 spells CASSSLAGELNEQFF. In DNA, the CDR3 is TGCGCCAGCAGTAGTCTAGCGGGGGAGCTCAATGAGCAGTTCTTC. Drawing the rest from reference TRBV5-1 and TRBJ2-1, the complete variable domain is KAGVTQTPRYLIKTRGQQVTLSCSPISGHRSVSWYQQTPGQGLQFLFEYFSETQRNKGNFPGRFSGRQFSNSRSEMNVSTLELGDSALYLCASSSLAGELNEQFFGPGTRLTVL.